These 27 T cell receptor beta chains came from one sample sequenced in a study of shared T cell receptors in the human thymus. The assay was immunoSEQ multiplex PCR, and TCRdb's table has in-frame clones only and misses some. Among a few hundred thousand clones listed, roughly 94% were seen once. The sequenced material came from thymocytes. These TCRs come from a human donor.

The CDR3 nucleotides read TGTGCCAGCAGCCCAGGACAGGGGTGGAACGAGCAGTACTTC. Protein: CASSPGQGWNEQYF. The chain links TRBV27 to TRBJ2-7; 9 positions match TRBD1. CDR1 and CDR2 (germline): MNHEY, SMNVEV (reference sequence). With 6 bases clipped from V and 5 bases from J, the junction kept 8 bases outside the gene matches. CDR3 length: 14 amino acids.

Details on this clone: The same CDR3 is also encoded by other DNA sequences in this sample. V usage is TRBV27 and J usage is TRBJ2-1, with TRBD2 matching over 7 bases. The CDR3 extends over 16 amino acids. V shed 5 bases, J shed 0 bases, and the junction held 7 bases outside the gene matches. Germline V gene lookup returns CDR1 MNHEY and CDR2 SMNVEV (reference sequence). CDR3 DNA sequence: TGTGCCAGCAGTCCCCTTACTAGCGTCTCCTACAATGAGCAGTTCTTC. Its translation: CASSPLTSVSYNEQFF.

This chain joins TRBV27 and TRBJ1-3; the D gene is possibly TRBD1 (6 bases). Deletions cut 8 bases from V and 6 bases from J, with 17 bases between. The CDR3 totals 14 residues. CDR1 and CDR2 (germline): MNHEY, SMNVEV (reference sequence). This chain's CDR3 is CASSPRGPLNTIYF. In nucleotides, the CDR3 is TGTGCCAGCTCTCCCCGGGGGCCCCTAAACACCATATATTTT.

The V and J genes are TRBV6-1 and TRBJ1-2; 7 nucleotides line up with TRBD1. V dropped 5 bases and J dropped 3; count of bases not matched to a gene: 9. Germline V gene lookup returns CDR1 MNHNS and CDR2 SASEGT. The CDR3 covers 15 residues. The CDR3 nucleotides are TGTGCCAGCAGTCTAGGGACAGATCCTGACTATGGCTACACCTTC. Translated: CASSLGTDPDYGYTF.

The gene calls are TRBV28 and TRBJ2-5; TRBD1 might be the D (5 bases). Germline CDR1 MDHEN, CDR2 SYDVKM. V was cut by 6 bases and J by 5 bases, with 22 bases left in between. This CDR3 comprises 16 residues. Written as DNA, the CDR3 is TGTGCCAGCAGAGACAGCCTTAATCTCGTGGGCGAGACCCAGTACTTC. Protein product: CASRDSLNLVGETQYF.

V is TRBV11-2 and J is TRBJ2-5, with TRBD2 matching 9 bases. This CDR3 comprises 17 residues. CDR1 and CDR2 from the germline V gene are SGHAT and FQNNGV. J lost 5 bases, V lost 3 bases, and 13 bases had no gene match. CDR3 DNA sequence: TGTGCCAGCAGCTTCCCGGGGAGCCTAGCGGGAAAGGAGACCCAGTACTTC. Translated: CASSFPGSLAGKETQYF.

This chain joins TRBV7-2 and TRBJ1-1, with D unclear. The CDR3 length is 16 residues. Germline values: CDR1 SGHTA, CDR2 FQGNSA. Trimming pared 5 bases from V and 3 bases from J, leaving 19 bases between. CDR3 region: CASSLGRHHRDTEAFF. The CDR3 DNA reads TGTGCCAGCAGCCTAGGACGGCATCATAGGGACACTGAAGCTTTCTTT.

A remark on this clone: Germline and junction disagree at one end, which may indicate a read error. CDR3 loop: CASSEPWTSGSDTYHEQFF. For the CDR3, the DNA is TGTGCCAGCAGTGAGCCTTGGACTAGCGGGAGCGACACCTACCATGAGCAGTTCTTC. The V gene is TRBV6-1, the J gene TRBJ2-1; TRBD2 agrees at 13 bases. The CDR3 totals 19 residues. CDR1 is MNHNS and CDR2 is SASEGT in the germline V gene.

V gene TRBV5-4 combines with J gene TRBJ1-1; D not certain. The CDR3 has 13 residues. The germline V gene encodes CDR1 SGHNT and CDR2 YYREEE (reference sequence). V dropped 0 bases and J dropped 11 bases, with 14 bases sitting between them. The CDR3 region has the DNA TGTGCCAGCAGCTTGGATCCTCTCGGGCTGGCTTTCTTT. Its protein is CASSLDPLGLAFF.

The chain carries TRBV27 and TRBJ2-2; 7 bases align to TRBD1. J gave up 6 bases and V 3 bases, and 13 bases lay outside the gene matches. The CDR3 totals 17 residues. Germline V gene data show CDR1 as MNHEY and CDR2 as SMNVEV (reference sequence). The CDR3 sequence is CASSFPGQGDLAGELFF. CDR3 coding DNA: TGTGCCAGCAGTTTCCCAGGGCAGGGGGATTTGGCCGGGGAGCTGTTTTTT.

This chain links TRBV4-1 with TRBJ2-3; 10 nucleotides line up with TRBD2. The CDR3 has 16 amino acids. V shed 0 bases and J 14 bases; nucleotides not matched to a gene: 14. CDR1 and CDR2 from the germline V gene are MGHRA and YSYEKL. The CDR3 region has the DNA TGCGCCAGCAGCCAAGATCCCAATGGTATGACTAGCGGGCTGTATTTT. This translates into CASSQDPNGMTSGLYF.

This clone was counted once. The chain uses TRBV28 and TRBJ2-3, with D unclear. The CDR3 contains 18 residues. V was trimmed by 0 bases and J by 3 bases, leaving 19 bases between them. Germline values: CDR1 MDHEN, CDR2 SYDVKM. The CDR3 sequence: CASSLCTAQPLDTDTQYF. CDR3 in DNA: TGTGCCAGCAGTTTATGCACAGCGCAGCCTTTGGATACAGATACGCAGTATTTT.

The rearrangement uses TRBV21-1 and TRBJ2-3; the D call in the table, TRBD2, was not verified against the DNA. TRBV21-1 is termed a pseudogene. The CDR3 runs to 16 residues. The CDR3 DNA reads TGTGCCAGCAGCTCCCGGACTAGCGGTACCACAGATACGCAGTATTTT. Translation: CASSSRTSGTTDTQYF.

The chain joins TRBV11-2 to TRBJ1-5; D gene unclear. CDR1 is SGHAT and CDR2 is FQNNGV in the germline V gene. V was shortened by 5 bases and J by 7 bases, with 9 bases between the two germline ends. The CDR3 sequence is 12 residues long. In DNA form, the CDR3 reads TGTGCCAGCAGCGAGGTTGGGCAGCCCCAGCATTTT. Translating it yields CASSEVGQPQHF.

This chain links TRBV29-1 with TRBJ2-2; tentative D call: TRBD2 (6 bases). Germline V lookup: CDR1 SQVTM, CDR2 ANQGSEA. The CDR3 loop spans 13 amino acids. V was shortened by 4 bases and J by 0 bases, with 6 bases between the two germline ends. CDR3 sequence: CSVGRANTGELFF. The CDR3 bases are TGCAGCGTTGGGAGGGCGAACACCGGGGAGCTGTTTTTT.

This clone is a singleton in its sample. The V gene is TRBV5-1, the J gene TRBJ1-1, with a weak D call TRBD1 (6 bases). CDR1 is SGHRS, CDR2 YFSETQ, per germline. The CDR3 extends over 16 amino acids. Trimming took off 4 bases at V and 0 bases at J, with 16 bases between the two ends. This CDR3 is CASSLFVDSMNTEAFF. CDR3 nucleotide sequence: TGCGCCAGCAGCCTTTTCGTGGACAGCATGAACACTGAAGCTTTCTTT.

The gene calls are TRBV27 and TRBJ2-5; 10 bases line up with TRBD1. Per the germline V gene, CDR1 is MNHEY and CDR2 is SMNVEV (reference sequence). This CDR3 has 17 amino acids. Losses at the gene ends were 6 bases for V and 5 bases for J; bases not matched to a gene: 15. CDR3 DNA: TGTGCCAGCAGCCTCAACCCACCGGGACAGGGGATGGAGACCCAGTACTTC. Translated, it gives CASSLNPPGQGMETQYF.

J is TRBJ1-1 and V is TRBV5-1, with 7 bases fitting TRBD1. Trimming at V came to 0 bases and at J to 2 bases, leaving 7 bases not matched to a gene. The CDR3 runs 16 residues. Germline CDR1 SGHRS, CDR2 YFSETQ. CDR3: CASSLATGALNTEAFF. The CDR3 region has the DNA TGCGCCAGCAGCTTGGCAACAGGGGCCCTTAACACTGAAGCTTTCTTT.

The V and J genes are TRBV15 and TRBJ2-3, with 8 nucleotides matching TRBD2. The CDR3 has 17 residues. Per germline, CDR1 LNHNV and CDR2 YYDKDF (reference sequence). The J segment lost 1 base and the V segment lost 0 bases, leaving 6 bases of the junction unmatched. CDR3 amino acids: CATSRDLSGSGTDTQYF. CDR3 nucleotide sequence: TGTGCCACCAGCAGAGATCTAAGCGGGAGCGGCACAGATACGCAGTATTTT.

This sequence joins TRBV11-2 and TRBJ2-3, with 7 positions matching TRBD2. This CDR3 is built from 16 residues. Germline V CDR1 and CDR2: SGHAT, FQNNGV. Trimming removed 3 bases from V and 6 bases from J; junction bases left unmatched: 12. The CDR3 loop is CASSFGGSWVGDTQYF. The CDR3 DNA reads TGTGCCAGCAGCTTCGGCGGGAGCTGGGTAGGGGATACGCAGTATTTT.

The rearrangement links TRBV9 to TRBJ2-7, with 9 nucleotides matching TRBD2. Trimming cost V 0 bases and J 6 bases; bases outside gene matches: 16. The germline V gene has CDR1 SGDLS and CDR2 YYNGEE. This CDR3 region has 18 residues. The CDR3 sequence: CASSVESGASGRTSEQYF. CDR3 in DNA: TGTGCCAGCAGCGTAGAATCGGGAGCCAGCGGGAGGACTTCCGAGCAGTACTTC.

The chain employs TRBV5-1 and TRBJ2-1, with D possibly being TRBD2 (6 bases). The germline V and J ends were trimmed by 0 bases and 6 bases, with 13 bases remaining between them. The germline V gene has CDR1 SGHRS and CDR2 YFSETQ. The CDR3 totals 15 residues. CDR3 bases: TGCGCCAGCAGCTTGGAGGAGGGCGTGAGCAATGAGCAGTTCTTC. Amino acid sequence: CASSLEEGVSNEQFF. The full variable domain, rest sourced from reference TRBV5-1 and TRBJ2-1, is KAGVTQTPRYLIKTRGQQVTLSCSPISGHRSVSWYQQTPGQGLQFLFEYFSETQRNKGNFPGRFSGRQFSNSRSEMNVSTLELGDSALYLCASSLEEGVSNEQFFGPGTRLTVL.

The chain links TRBV30 to TRBJ2-2, with D possibly matching TRBD1 (6 bases). Germline V CDR1 and CDR2: GTSNPN, SVGIG (reference sequence). V gave up 8 bases and J gave up 3 bases, with 13 bases separating them. This CDR3 is 13 amino acids long. Here the CDR3 reads CALGTSHTGELFF. CDR3 DNA sequence: TGTGCCCTGGGGACATCTCACACCGGGGAGCTGTTTTTT.

This chain connects TRBV5-1 to TRBJ1-2; 7 nucleotides agree with TRBD1. Germline assignment: CDR1 SGHRS and CDR2 YFSETQ. This CDR3 has 13 residues. The trim removed 7 bases at V and 2 bases at J, leaving 5 bases unmatched. In nucleotides, the CDR3 is TGCGCCAGCGGAGGGGGACAGAACTATGGCTACACCTTC. Protein: CASGGGQNYGYTF.

For the CDR3, the DNA is TGTGCCAGCAGCCAAGAGTCTGGGTATGAGCAGTTCTTC. Translated, it gives CASSQESGYEQFF. The V call is TRBV4-2, the J call TRBJ2-1; D remains ambiguous. Germline V gene sequence: CDR1 LGHNA, CDR2 YNFKEQ. V was pared by 0 bases and J by 8 bases, with 8 bases between. The CDR3 contains 13 residues.

CDR3 nucleotide sequence: TGTGCCAGCAGCCCCCCAGACACAGGACAGGGGGCATTTCTGCGCTACGAGCAGTACTTC. Translation: CASSPPDTGQGAFLRYEQYF. J is TRBJ2-7 and V is TRBV7-6, with 11 bases matching TRBD1. Per the germline V gene, CDR1 is SGHVS and CDR2 is FNYEAQ. The V and J ends lost 5 bases and 3 bases, in that order; junction bases with no gene match: 21. The CDR3 is made up of 20 amino acids.

The V call is TRBV4-1, the J call TRBJ1-2, with 9 nucleotides matching TRBD1. Germline lookup yields CDR1 MGHRA and CDR2 YSYEKL. The junction had 10 bases not matched to a gene; V was cut back by 1 base and J by 7 bases. The CDR3 loop spans 16 amino acids. The CDR3 nucleotides are TGCGCCAGCAGCCAAGTCCCCGGGACAGGGTTTTCTGGCTACACCTTC. As protein: CASSQVPGTGFSGYTF.